The 21 T cell receptor beta chains listed next were all sequenced from one sample in a study of CD8 T cells in ankylosing spondylitis. Each CDR3 protein gets one entry after TCRdb re-called the 5' RACE reads with MiXCR. This table has 150,000 or so distinct CDR3 sequences, approximately 20% appearing once. The material sequenced was blood, either unsorted or a sorted T cell fraction (not recorded which). The receptors were sampled from a male donor with ankylosing spondylitis or in good health (not recorded which).

This clonotype was observed a handful of times. This chain connects TRBV10-3 to TRBJ1-5; 7 bases agree with TRBD1. Germline V gives CDR1 ENHRY, CDR2 SYGVKD. With V trimmed by 10 bases and J by 0 bases, 6 bases remained unmatched. This CDR3 has 14 amino acids. For the CDR3, the DNA is TGTGCCACTAACAGGGGTTTTAGCAATCAGCCCCAGCATTTT. Translating it yields CATNRGFSNQPQHF.

This chain uses TRBV18 with TRBJ1-5; D is undetermined. This CDR3 has 13 amino acids. The germline V gene has CDR1 KGHSH and CDR2 LQKENI. V shed 6 bases and J shed 1 base, with 7 bases lying between them. The CDR3, as DNA: TGTGCCAGCTCGGAGCTCAGCAATCAGCCCCAGCATTTT. Its protein product is CASSELSNQPQHF.

This sequence joins TRBV20-1 and TRBJ1-5; D call uncertain. CDR3 length: 14 residues. Germline V CDR1 and CDR2: DFQATT, SNEGSKA (reference sequence). V was cut by 1 base and J by 0 bases, with 7 bases left in between. CDR3 coding DNA: TGCAGTGCTAGAGCTTACACTAGCAATCAGCCCCAGCATTTT. Translated: CSARAYTSNQPQHF.

As to this clonotype: A read error may account for a junction end that differs from germline. The V call is TRBV7-6, the J call TRBJ2-1; the D is unclear. The CDR3 consists of 12 residues. Germline V gene sequence: CDR1 SGHVS, CDR2 FNYEAQ. The CDR3 DNA reads TGTGCCAACAGCGTCAGCGATAATGAGCAGTTCTTC. Translating gives CANSVSDNEQFF.

This clonotype was recorded many times. This chain links TRBV28 with TRBJ2-2; TRBD2 matches at 7 bases. The germline V gene has CDR1 MDHEN and CDR2 SYDVKM. CDR3 size: 15 residues. V trimming: 5 bases; J trimming: 5 bases; junction bases outside the gene matches: 8. This CDR3 reads CASSKAGVRTGELFF. The CDR3 DNA is TGTGCCAGCAGTAAGGCGGGAGTTCGGACCGGGGAGCTGTTTTTT.

This clonotype was seen at least ten times. The chain links TRBV20-1 to TRBJ2-5; the D call may be TRBD1 or TRBD2 (6 bases each). CDR3 length equals 14 residues. Trimming shortened V by 2 bases and J by 3 bases, and 13 bases separated the two germline ends. In germline, CDR1 is DFQATT, CDR2 SNEGSKA (reference sequence). CDR3 nucleotides: TGCAGTGCTAGATGGGTTAGGGGGGAAGAGACCCAGTACTTC. This encodes CSARWVRGEETQYF.

J is TRBJ2-5 and V is TRBV7-6; D is unclear. The CDR3 loop spans 15 amino acids. With 1 base removed from V and 5 bases from J, the gap between germline ends came to 14 bases. Germline CDR1 reads SGHVS; CDR2 reads FNYEAQ. CDR3 nucleotides: TGTGCCAGCAGCTTAGGGGTGACGCCTAGTGAGACCCAGTACTTC. Translated: CASSLGVTPSETQYF.

This clonotype has only a few counts. The rearrangement links TRBV7-7 to TRBJ2-1, with D maybe TRBD2 (5 bases). V was cut by 6 bases and J by 7 bases, with 16 bases left in between. Germline-derived CDR1 and CDR2 are SSHAT and FNYEAQ (reference sequence). The CDR3 is 14 amino acids. The CDR3 here is CASSSDPGKNEQFF. CDR3 sequence (DNA): TGTGCCAGCAGTTCCGACCCCGGGAAGAATGAGCAGTTCTTC.

The table lists this clonotype with many counts. The rearrangement joins TRBV20-1 to TRBJ2-2; possible D gene TRBD1, 5 bases. The CDR3 is 13 residues long. The germline gives CDR1 DFQATT, CDR2 SNEGSKA (reference sequence). The V end lost 4 bases, the J end lost 4 bases, and 10 bases lay between the germline ends. CDR3 loop: CSATGSGTGELFF. CDR3 in DNA: TGCAGTGCTACAGGGTCTGGCACCGGGGAGCTGTTTTTT.

The table lists this clonotype with a few counts. This chain joins TRBV28 and TRBJ2-4; tentative D call: TRBD2 (6 bases). Trimming removed 3 bases from V and 6 bases from J, with 15 bases in between. The CDR3 consists of 15 residues. Germline V gives CDR1 MDHEN, CDR2 SYDVKM. CDR3 DNA: TGTGCCAGCAGTTTTTCGCAGGGCGGGATAAACATTCAGTACTTC. Translated, it gives CASSFSQGGINIQYF.

The table lists this clonotype with many counts. J is TRBJ1-1 and V is TRBV5-1; D not resolved. The germline CDR1 and CDR2 sequences are SGHRS and YFSETQ. V was trimmed by 3 bases and J by 1 base, leaving 10 bases between them. The CDR3 totals 14 residues. The CDR3 spells CASSSYDGNTEAFF. DNA of the CDR3: TGCGCCAGCAGCTCCTACGACGGGAACACTGAAGCTTTCTTT. Complete variable domain (other parts from reference TRBV5-1 and TRBJ1-1): KAGVTQTPRYLIKTRGQQVTLSCSPISGHRSVSWYQQTPGQGLQFLFEYFSETQRNKGNFPGRFSGRQFSNSRSEMNVSTLELGDSALYLCASSSYDGNTEAFFGQGTRLTVV.

There are many counts of this clonotype. The chain links TRBV12-3 or TRBV12-4 to TRBJ2-7, with 12 bases that match TRBD2. V lost 5 bases, J lost 4 bases, and 9 bases stayed unmatched. The CDR3 length is 16 residues. The chain's CDR3 is CASSPTRTSGKYEQYF. The CDR3 DNA reads as TGTGCCAGCAGTCCGACGCGGACTAGCGGGAAGTACGAGCAGTACTTC.

The CDR3 bases are TGTGCCACCGAACAAGCGGGAGGTGGAGAGACCCAGTACTTC. Encoded protein: CATEQAGGGETQYF. The V call is TRBV24-1, the J call TRBJ2-5; 9 bases are a match to TRBD2. V dropped 9 bases and J dropped 4; count of bases not matched to a gene: 8. CDR3 length: 14 amino acids. In germline, CDR1 is KGHDR, CDR2 SFDVKD.

The rearrangement uses TRBV29-1 and TRBJ2-2; D possibly matches TRBD1 or TRBD2 (5 bases each). The CDR3 is 13 amino acids. Germline CDR1 and CDR2: SQVTM and ANQGSEA. The germline V and J ends were trimmed by 5 bases and 8 bases, with 15 bases remaining between them. The CDR3 nucleotides read TGCAGCGTTTTGGGGGTCCCGGGGGGGGAGCTGTTTTTT. This gives the protein CSVLGVPGGELFF.

V gene TRBV30 combines with J gene TRBJ2-1, with TRBD2 identical over 10 bases. Germline CDR1 GTSNPN, CDR2 SVGIG (reference sequence). V lost 1 base, J lost 4 bases, and 7 bases stayed unmatched. CDR3 length equals 16 residues. CDR3 in amino acids: CAWSESGRASYNEQFF. The DNA for the CDR3 is TGTGCCTGGAGTGAGAGCGGGAGGGCGTCTTACAATGAGCAGTTCTTC. The complete variable domain, with remaining parts taken from reference TRBV30 and TRBJ2-1, reads SQTIHQWPATLVQPVGSPLSLECTVEGTSNPNLYWYRQAAGRGLQLLFYSVGIGQISSEVPQNLSASRPQDRQFILSSKKLLLSDSGFYLCAWSESGRASYNEQFFGPGTRLTVL.

At least ten counts were recorded for this clonotype. This chain joins TRBV24-1 and TRBJ2-3; D could derive from TRBD1 or TRBD2 (5 bases each). V lost 3 bases and J 0 bases, leaving 18 bases between the germline ends. The germline CDR1 and CDR2 sequences are KGHDR and SFDVKD. The CDR3 sequence is 18 residues long. The CDR3 region is CATSDPLGPSSSTDTQYF. The CDR3 DNA sequence: TGTGCCACCAGTGATCCCTTGGGGCCTAGCAGTAGCACAGATACGCAGTATTTT.

This clonotype was recorded at least ten times. The chain carries TRBV29-1 and TRBJ1-5, with D perhaps matching TRBD1 (5 bases). V was trimmed by 5 bases and J by 10 bases, leaving 18 bases between them. CDR3 length: 13 residues. Germline lookup yields CDR1 SQVTM and CDR2 ANQGSEA. The CDR3 sequence is CSVLLGTGQPQHF. The CDR3 nucleotides are TGCAGCGTTTTGCTAGGGACGGGGCAACCCCAGCATTTT.

This clonotype has at least ten counts. V and J are TRBV20-1 and TRBJ2-5; D gene ambiguous. CDR1 and CDR2 (germline): DFQATT, SNEGSKA (reference sequence). Trimming took off 0 bases at V and 4 bases at J, with 12 bases between the two ends. The CDR3 spans 14 residues. CDR3 region: CSARDWEQRETQYF. The CDR3 coding sequence is TGCAGTGCTAGAGATTGGGAACAGCGAGAGACCCAGTACTTC.

This clonotype was detected ten times or more. J is TRBJ2-4 and V is TRBV7-8; possibly TRBD2 for D (6 bases). Trimming removed 0 bases at V and 7 bases at J, with 16 bases between. Germline V CDR1 and CDR2: SGHVS, FQNEAQ. The CDR3 runs to 16 residues. The CDR3 nucleotides read TGTGCCAGCAGCTTAGCGTATCGAGCGGGCGGGAACATTCAGTACTTC. Its protein product is CASSLAYRAGGNIQYF. Full variable domain (remainder filled in from reference TRBV7-8 and TRBJ2-4): GAGVSQSPRYKVAKRGQDVALRCDPISGHVSLFWYQQALGQGPEFLTYFQNEAQLDKSGLPSDRFFAERPEGSVSTLKIQRTQQEDSAVYLCASSLAYRAGGNIQYFGAGTRLSVL.

This clonotype came up a few times. The chain is built from TRBV6-1 and TRBJ2-5; no reliable D call. This CDR3 contains 15 residues. V lost 2 bases, J lost 2 bases, and 12 bases lay in between. In germline, CDR1 is MNHNS, CDR2 SASEGT. CDR3 region: CASSERSGRQETQYF. CDR3 coding DNA: TGTGCCAGCAGTGAAAGGTCGGGCAGGCAAGAGACCCAGTACTTC.

This clonotype was recorded many times. The chain recombines TRBV5-5 with TRBJ2-1; the match to TRBD2 covers 7 bases. CDR3 length: 15 amino acids. J was trimmed by 5 bases and V by 1 base; bases with no gene match: 6. The germline gives CDR1 SGHKS, CDR2 YYEKEE (reference sequence). CDR3 sequence: CASSLSAGVNNEQFF. The CDR3 DNA reads as TGTGCCAGCAGCTTGAGCGCGGGGGTAAACAATGAGCAGTTCTTC.